This is a list of T cell receptor beta chains from one sample in a study of blood T cell repertoires in COVID-19. Clones were sequenced by immunoSEQ multiplex PCR, and TCRdb holds only the in-frame ones, with some missing. The data show about 120,000 clones, about 83% seen once. Source material: peripheral blood. These receptors came from a man aged 65 to 79 with acute or convalescent COVID-19. The CDR3 runs from the conserved cysteine through the conserved F or W. Fields, in order: J gene, V gene, CDR3 length, CDR3 protein.

>TRBJ2-1|TRBV18|16
CASSLEQGAGYNEQFF
>TRBJ2-5|TRBV4-1|15
CASSQDREIQETQYF
>TRBJ1-6|TRBV5-1|15
CASSWGQGIISPLHF
>TRBJ2-3|TRBV5-4|16
CASSPAGTRRTDTQYF
>TRBJ2-5|TRBV18|15
CASSLGRQFQETQYF
>TRBJ1-1|TRBV5-5|15
CASSSRTGGNTEAFF
>TRBJ1-6|TRBV5-6|15
CASSKDRGNNSPLHF
>TRBJ1-1|TRBV7-2|13
CASSPGRGRKTFF
>TRBJ2-5|TRBV11-3|14
CASSLGPGQETQYF
>TRBJ2-1|TRBV2|15
CASRNGLAGVGEQFF
>TRBJ2-5|TRBV7-3|14
CASRDGTLQETQYF
>TRBJ1-1|TRBV24-1|13
CATSNEVNTEAFF
>TRBJ2-7|TRBV28|17
CASSPAWSGGLSYEQYF
>TRBJ2-3|TRBV24-1|16
CATVESEHLSTDTQYF
>TRBJ2-7|TRBV5-1|16
CASSYGGRENGYEQYF
>TRBJ1-1|TRBV6-5|15
CASSSGQPLGTEAFF
>TRBJ1-1|TRBV5-4|16
CASSGGQLMGDTEAFF
>TRBJ1-4|TRBV30|12
CAWGQGDKKLFF
>TRBJ2-5|TRBV7-3|16
CASSWGLAGGYETQYF
>TRBJ2-1|TRBV5-1|16
CASSSGGDVLYNEQFF
>TRBJ2-2|TRBV27|12
CASSRNTGELFF
>TRBJ2-7|TRBV10-3|13
CATAGQGIYEQYF